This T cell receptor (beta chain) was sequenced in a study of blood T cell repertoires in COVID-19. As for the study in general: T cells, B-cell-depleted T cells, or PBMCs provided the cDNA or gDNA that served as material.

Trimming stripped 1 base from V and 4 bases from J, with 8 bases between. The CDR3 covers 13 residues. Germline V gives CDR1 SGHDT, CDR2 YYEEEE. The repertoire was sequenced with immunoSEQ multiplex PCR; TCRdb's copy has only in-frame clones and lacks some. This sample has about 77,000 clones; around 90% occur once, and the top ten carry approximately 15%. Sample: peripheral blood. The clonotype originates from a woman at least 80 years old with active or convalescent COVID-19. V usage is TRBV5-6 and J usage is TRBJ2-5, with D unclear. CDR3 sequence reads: CASSLYSGETQYF. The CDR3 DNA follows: TGTGCCAGCAGCTTGTATAGTGGAGAGACCCAGTACTTC. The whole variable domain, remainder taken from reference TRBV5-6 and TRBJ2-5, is DAGVTQSPTHLIKTRGQQVTLRCSPKSGHDTVSWYQQALGQGPQFIFQYYEEEERQRGNFPDRFSGHQFPNYSSELNVNALLLGDSALYLCASSLYSGETQYFGPGTRLLVL.